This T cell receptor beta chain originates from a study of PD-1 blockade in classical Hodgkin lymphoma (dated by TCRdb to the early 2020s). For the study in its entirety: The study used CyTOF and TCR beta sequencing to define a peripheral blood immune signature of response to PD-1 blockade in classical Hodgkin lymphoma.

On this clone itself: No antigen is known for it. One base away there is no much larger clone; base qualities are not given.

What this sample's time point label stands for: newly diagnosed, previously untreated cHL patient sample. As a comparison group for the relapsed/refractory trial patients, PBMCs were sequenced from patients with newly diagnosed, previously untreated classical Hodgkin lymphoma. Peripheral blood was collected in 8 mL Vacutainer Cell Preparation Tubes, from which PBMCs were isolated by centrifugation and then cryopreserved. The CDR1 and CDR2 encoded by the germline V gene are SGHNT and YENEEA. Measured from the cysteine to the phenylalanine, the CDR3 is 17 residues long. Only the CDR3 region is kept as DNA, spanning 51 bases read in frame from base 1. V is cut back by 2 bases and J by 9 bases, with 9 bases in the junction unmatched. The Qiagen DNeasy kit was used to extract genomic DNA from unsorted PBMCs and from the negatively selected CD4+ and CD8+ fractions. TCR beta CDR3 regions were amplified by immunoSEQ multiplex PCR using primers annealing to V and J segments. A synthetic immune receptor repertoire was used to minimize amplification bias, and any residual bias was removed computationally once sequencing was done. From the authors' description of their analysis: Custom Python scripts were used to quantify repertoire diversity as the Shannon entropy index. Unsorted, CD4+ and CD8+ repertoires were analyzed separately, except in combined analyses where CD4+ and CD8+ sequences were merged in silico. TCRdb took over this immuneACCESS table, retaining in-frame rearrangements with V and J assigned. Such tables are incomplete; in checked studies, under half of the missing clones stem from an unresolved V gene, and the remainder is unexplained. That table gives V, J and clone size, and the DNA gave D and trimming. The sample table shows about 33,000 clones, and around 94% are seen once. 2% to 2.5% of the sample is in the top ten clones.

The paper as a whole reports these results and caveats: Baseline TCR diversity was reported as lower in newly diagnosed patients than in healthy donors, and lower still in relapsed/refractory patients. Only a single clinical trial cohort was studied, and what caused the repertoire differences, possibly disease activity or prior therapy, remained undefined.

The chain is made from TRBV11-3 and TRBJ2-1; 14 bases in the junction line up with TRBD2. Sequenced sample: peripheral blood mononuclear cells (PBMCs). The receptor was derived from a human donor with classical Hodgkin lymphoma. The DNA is TGTGCCAGCAGCTTAAGGACCGTGACTAGCGGGAGGGGTGAGCAGTTCTTC. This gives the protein CASSLRTVTSGRGEQFF.